Below are 3 T cell receptor beta chains sequenced from a single sample in a study of cytomegalovirus exposure and HLA in healthy donors. The PCR made use of 60 Vbeta and 13 Jbeta primers. The repertoire was sequenced with immunoSEQ multiplex PCR; TCRdb's copy has only in-frame clones and lacks some. The data contain about 200,000 clones, around 80% of them singletons. Sequenced material: PBMCs. These receptors all stem from a girl aged 2-10 years in good health and CMV-seronegative.

This chain links TRBV14 with TRBJ2-5; 8 bases align to TRBD2. This CDR3 contains 15 residues. Germline V CDR1 and CDR2: SGHDN, FVKESK. V lost 1 base to trimming and J lost 5 bases; unmatched junction nucleotides: 6. Here the CDR3 DNA reads TGTGCCAGCAGCCAAGCCCGGACTAGCATTGAGACCCAGTACTTC. Protein: CASSQARTSIETQYF. Complete variable domain (other parts from reference TRBV14 and TRBJ2-5): EAGVTQFPSHSVIEKGQTVTLRCDPISGHDNLYWYRRVMGKEIKFLLHFVKESKQDESGMPNNRFLAERTGGTYSTLKVQPAELEDSGVYFCASSQARTSIETQYFGPGTRLLVL.

The rearrangement joins TRBV5-1 to TRBJ2-5; tentatively, D is TRBD1 (5 bases). Germline values: CDR1 SGHRS, CDR2 YFSETQ. The CDR3 sequence is 13 residues long. V lost 4 bases and J lost 5, with 12 bases in between. CDR3 nucleotides: TGCGCCAGCAGCGTAGGGGTAGGGGAGACCCAGTACTTC. It translates to CASSVGVGETQYF.

The V and J genes are TRBV6-5 and TRBJ2-3; 8 bases agree with TRBD2. The CDR3 has 15 amino acids. J was trimmed by 3 bases and V by 2 bases; bases with no gene match: 4. Germline V gene lookup returns CDR1 MNHEY and CDR2 SVGAGI. CDR3 nucleotide sequence: TGTGCCAGCAGTTACGTAGCGGGACTTACAGATACGCAGTATTTT. This codes for CASSYVAGLTDTQYF.